This note documents a single TCR beta chain sequence. Using immunoSEQ multiplex PCR, the repertoire was profiled, and TCRdb retains in-frame clones only, with some absent. The table shows some 150,000 clones, with around 94% occurring only once. The data are from a study of control samples from healthy donors and cancer patients. This TCR came from a man aged 55-75 years with colorectal cancer. The sample taken for sequencing was PBMCs.

The CDR3 region has the DNA TGCAGTGCTAGTCCCAGTTCTACCTACGAGCAGTACTTC. It is translated as CSASPSSTYEQYF. This chain uses TRBV20-1 with TRBJ2-7, with D hard to call. CDR1 is DFQATT and CDR2 is SNEGSKA in the germline V gene (reference sequence). This CDR3 has 13 residues. The V end was cut by 3 bases, the J end by 2 bases, with 11 bases between.